These T cell receptor beta chains were read from a single sample in a study of blood T cells in healthy people across ages. TCRdb reprocessed the 5' RACE reads with MiXCR, giving one entry per CDR3 protein. The data contain about 1 million distinct CDR3 sequences, 20% to 25% of them singletons. These data were also filed under a second study, of T cells of mothers and their children.

Sequencing input: blood. Every receptor here comes from a girl aged 2 to 10 in good health. CDR3s include the opening cysteine and the closing phenylalanine or tryptophan. A D gene is named only where the DNA matches it firmly. Rows may omit the clone size; those that give it use once, few, many or a size class.

>NA|TRBJ1-1|few|TRBV6-5
TGTGCCAGCAGGTACGACCGACAGGCATTGAACACTGAAGCTTTCTTT
CASRYDRQALNTEAFF
>TRBD1|TRBJ2-7|few|TRBV20-1
TGCAGTGCTAGAGATATGGACAGGCCAGACTACGAGCAGTACTTC
CSARDMDRPDYEQYF
>NA|TRBJ2-7|NA|TRBV5-5
TGTGCCAGCAGCTTGGCTGGGTCCTCGTGGTACGAGCAGTACTTC
CASSLAGSSWYEQYF
>TRBD1|TRBJ1-1|NA|TRBV12-3/TRBV12-4
TGTGCCAGCAGTTTAGAGACAGGGTGGACTGAAGCTTTCTTT
CASSLETGWTEAFF
>NA|TRBJ2-1|few|TRBV7-2
TGTGCCAGCAGCCAGACTACCCAGCAGTTCTTC
CASSQTTQQFF
>NA|TRBJ1-4|few|TRBV7-8
TGTGCCAGCAGCTTAGTACAGTCAGCGGAACTGTTTTTT
CASSLVQSAELFF
>TRBD2|TRBJ2-7|NA|TRBV27
TGTGCCAGCAGTCCTTACGGACTAGCCCTATCCTACGAGCAGTACTTC
CASSPYGLALSYEQYF
>NA|TRBJ2-7|NA|TRBV4-2
TGTGCCAGTAGCCACACCAGGGGTTACGAGCAGTACTTC
CASSHTRGYEQYF
>NA|TRBJ2-6|NA|TRBV27
TGTGCCAGCAGTCCACAAACCCCGTACGGGGCCAACGTCCTGACTTTC
CASSPQTPYGANVLTF
>NA|TRBJ2-7|few|TRBV6-6
TGTGCCAGCAGATTCCTGCGCGGGGCCTACGAGCAGTACTTC
CASRFLRGAYEQYF
>NA|TRBJ2-7|NA|TRBV5-6
TGTGCCAGCAGCTCCGGGTCCCGAGGATTCCTATACGAGCAGTACTTC
CASSSGSRGFLYEQYF
>NA|TRBJ1-1|NA|TRBV10-3
TGTGCCACCATGGATTCGGGGGTCGATGCTTTCTTT
CATMDSGVDAFF
>NA|TRBJ1-5|few|TRBV5-1
TGCGCCAGCAGGGATGGACGGGATAGCAATCAGCCCCAGCATTTT
CASRDGRDSNQPQHF
>TRBD2|TRBJ2-5|NA|TRBV4-1
TGCGCCAGCAGCCCTAAGACCGGGACTAGTTTTCTTCGCGAGACCCAGTACTTC
CASSPKTGTSFLRETQYF
>NA|TRBJ2-7|NA|TRBV20-1
TGCAGTGCTAGAGATATAGGGGACACATGGGGCGAGCAGTACTTC
CSARDIGDTWGEQYF